These 13 T cell receptor beta chains were all obtained from the same sample, sequenced in a study of blood T cell repertoires in COVID-19 (dated by TCRdb to about 2020). The method behind the library was the immunoSEQ multiplex PCR assay. TCRdb provides this immuneACCESS table in a form limited to in-frame rearrangements. Some clones are lacking; in checked studies, under half of them reflect an unresolved V gene, and why the rest are absent is not known. This sample has roughly 89,000 clones in its table, and 65% to 85% of those were observed once. The ten biggest clones cover around a sixth of the sample. Sequencing input: peripheral blood. The source is a woman older than 75 with acute or convalescent COVID-19.

The gene calls are TRBV6-6 and TRBJ2-7; 8 bases align to TRBD1. V shed 2 bases and J 3 bases; nucleotides not matched to a gene: 6. CDR3 length: 15 amino acids. Germline V CDR1 and CDR2: MNHNY, SVGAGI (reference sequence). The CDR3: CASSYPQGAGYEQYF. In nucleotides, the CDR3 is TGTGCCAGCAGTTACCCCCAGGGGGCTGGCTACGAGCAGTACTTC.

This clone was seen only a few times. The CDR3 nucleotides read TGTGCCAGCAGCGCCCATACAGGGCCCAATGAGCAGTTCTTC. Translated: CASSAHTGPNEQFF. The rearrangement uses TRBV7-9 and TRBJ2-1; possibly TRBD1 for D (6 bases). Germline V gene lookup returns CDR1 SEHNR and CDR2 FQNEAQ (reference sequence). V lost 5 bases, J lost 6 bases, and 14 bases lay in between. CDR3 length equals 14 residues.

The chain employs TRBV7-2 and TRBJ2-1; 11 positions agree with TRBD2. The CDR3 length is 16 residues. Germline V lookup: CDR1 SGHTA, CDR2 FQGNSA. J gave up 12 bases and V 0 bases, and 10 bases lay outside the gene matches. CDR3 in DNA: TGTGCCAGCAGCTTAGCTGGTAGCGGGGGGGCCTTTCGGCAGTTCTTC. Protein sequence: CASSLAGSGGAFRQFF.

This clone has a handful of counts. The V and J genes are TRBV3-1 (or the pseudogene TRBV3-2) and TRBJ1-5, with unresolved D. V dropped 1 base and J dropped 2 bases, with 9 bases sitting between them. The germline V gene encodes CDR1 LGHDT and CDR2 YNNKEL (reference sequence). This CDR3 is 15 amino acids long. The CDR3 DNA reads as TGTGCCAGCAGCCAAGTGGGAGTGGGCAATCAGCCCCAGCATTTT. Amino acid sequence: CASSQVGVGNQPQHF.

The chain carries TRBV27 and TRBJ2-7; 7 bases match TRBD2. CDR1 is MNHEY, CDR2 SMNVEV, per germline (reference sequence). Trimming cost V 0 bases and J 4 bases; bases outside gene matches: 6. This CDR3 has 15 amino acids. The CDR3 loop is CASSLSRTRGYEQYF. CDR3 nucleotide sequence: TGTGCCAGCAGTTTATCAAGGACTAGGGGTTACGAGCAGTACTTC.

This clone was counted only a few times. The chain combines TRBV7-2 with TRBJ1-4, with D unclear. This CDR3 contains 14 residues. Trimming removed 5 bases at V and 7 bases at J, with 14 bases between. Germline values: CDR1 SGHTA, CDR2 FQGNSA. The DNA for the CDR3 is TGTGCCAGCAGCCTATCAGGCCAGAGTGAAAAACTGTTTTTT. It encodes CASSLSGQSEKLFF.

The chain employs TRBV6-5 and TRBJ1-5; D unclear. The germline V gene has CDR1 MNHEY and CDR2 SVGAGI. Trimming removed 6 bases from V and 1 base from J, with 13 bases in between. The CDR3 runs to 15 residues. The CDR3 sequence is CASRTRSQSNQPQHF. The CDR3 DNA sequence: TGTGCCAGCAGGACTAGGAGCCAGAGCAATCAGCCCCAGCATTTT.

The chain uses TRBV24-1 and TRBJ1-1; 8 nucleotides line up with TRBD1. Trimming at V came to 6 bases and at J to 2 bases, leaving 1 base not matched to a gene. The germline CDR1 and CDR2 sequences are KGHDR and SFDVKD. The CDR3 contains 13 residues. This CDR3 reads CATSQGANTEAFF. CDR3 coding DNA: TGTGCCACCAGTCAGGGGGCAAACACTGAAGCTTTCTTT.

J is TRBJ1-2 and V is TRBV19, with 7 bases fitting TRBD1. This CDR3 spans 15 amino acids. Germline V lookup: CDR1 LNHDA, CDR2 SQIVND (reference sequence). Germline trimming cut 3 bases from V and 5 bases from J; bases unmatched to any gene: 9. In nucleotides, the CDR3 is TGTGCCAGTAGTATTGAGGGGACAGCAACATATGGCTACACCTTC. Protein sequence: CASSIEGTATYGYTF.

This chain uses TRBV18 with TRBJ1-1, with D perhaps matching TRBD1 (5 bases). This CDR3 has 11 amino acids. Looked up from germline, CDR1 is KGHSH and CDR2 is LQKENI. Between the trimmed V and J ends, which lost 6 bases and 6 bases, there was a span of 8 bases. The CDR3 sequence is CASSRQSEAFF. The CDR3 nucleotides are TGTGCCAGCTCTAGACAGTCTGAAGCTTTCTTT.

V usage is TRBV5-1 and J usage is TRBJ2-3, with 7 bases fitting TRBD2. This CDR3 is 16 amino acids long. Germline-derived CDR1 and CDR2 are SGHRS and YFSETQ. V lost 3 bases, J lost 4 bases, and 11 bases stayed unmatched. CDR3 amino acids: CASSSVERGLSDTQYF. The CDR3, as DNA: TGCGCCAGCAGCTCGGTCGAGCGGGGCCTCTCAGATACGCAGTATTTT.

The chain combines TRBV4-2 with TRBJ2-5, with 8 bases fitting TRBD1. CDR1 LGHNA and CDR2 YNFKEQ come from the germline V gene. This CDR3 has 13 amino acids. The V gene end was trimmed by 1 base and the J gene end by 7 bases; junction bases not matched to a gene: 2. CDR3 coding DNA: TGTGCCAGCAGCCAAGGACAGGGGTGGACCCAGTACTTC. Its translation: CASSQGQGWTQYF.

This chain uses TRBV4-3 with TRBJ2-5, with D maybe TRBD1 (5 bases). The CDR3 is made up of 14 amino acids. In germline, CDR1 is LGHNA, CDR2 YSLEER. Trimming stripped 1 base from V and 3 bases from J, with 9 bases between. DNA for the CDR3: TGCGCCAGCAGCCAAGTGGAAGGGGAAGAGACCCAGTACTTC. Translation: CASSQVEGEETQYF.